These T cell receptor beta chains were read from a single sample in a study of T cell responses to AZD1222 COVID-19 vaccine. Generated by immunoSEQ multiplex PCR, the TCRdb table keeps only in-frame clones and is missing some. The sample yields 120,000 or so clones, about 87% seen once. This sample comprised peripheral blood, obtained on day 0 of AZD1222 vaccination. The receptors were gathered from an adult in good health. CDR3s include the opening cysteine and the closing phenylalanine or tryptophan. Each record gives: J gene, V gene, clone size, CDR3 length, D gene, CDR3 protein, CDR3 DNA. A D gene is named only where the DNA matches it firmly. Part of the rows lack a size; the others show once, few, many or a class for expanded clones.

J gene: TRBJ2-3
V gene: TRBV5-4
clone size: NA
CDR3 length: 19
D gene: TRBD2
CDR3 protein: CASSLPGLAGGGGTDTQYF
CDR3 DNA: TGTGCCAGCAGCCTACCGGGACTAGCGGGAGGAGGAGGCACAGATACGCAGTATTTT

J gene: TRBJ1-6
V gene: TRBV4-2
clone size: NA
CDR3 length: 16
D gene: NA
CDR3 protein: CASSQAQGQLDSPLHF
CDR3 DNA: TGTGCCAGCAGCCAAGCGCAAGGACAGCTTGATTCACCCCTCCACTTT

J gene: TRBJ1-6
V gene: TRBV27
clone size: NA
CDR3 length: 14
D gene: NA
CDR3 protein: CASSGSSYNSPLHF
CDR3 DNA: TGTGCCAGCAGCGGGAGCTCCTATAATTCACCCCTCCACTTT

J gene: TRBJ2-3
V gene: TRBV11-3
clone size: NA
CDR3 length: 16
D gene: NA
CDR3 protein: CASSPRGGSRTDTQYF
CDR3 DNA: TGTGCCAGCAGCCCGAGAGGGGGGTCTCGCACAGATACGCAGTATTTT

J gene: TRBJ1-1
V gene: TRBV15
clone size: NA
CDR3 length: 17
D gene: TRBD1
CDR3 protein: CATSRVGRGHVNTEAFF
CDR3 DNA: TGTGCCACCAGCAGAGTGGGCAGGGGGCACGTGAACACTGAAGCTTTCTTT

J gene: TRBJ2-1
V gene: TRBV19
clone size: NA
CDR3 length: 15
D gene: NA
CDR3 protein: CASSIGTAIYNEQFF
CDR3 DNA: TGTGCCAGTAGTATCGGGACGGCGATCTACAATGAGCAGTTCTTC

J gene: TRBJ1-1
V gene: TRBV27
clone size: NA
CDR3 length: 13
D gene: NA
CDR3 protein: CASSLEPNTEAFF
CDR3 DNA: TGTGCCAGCAGTTTAGAGCCAAACACTGAAGCTTTCTTT

J gene: TRBJ2-7
V gene: TRBV6-5
clone size: NA
CDR3 length: 14
D gene: NA
CDR3 protein: CAGGAPSLTYEQYF
CDR3 DNA: TGTGCCGGGGGGGCCCCTAGCCTTACCTACGAGCAGTACTTC

J gene: TRBJ1-2
V gene: TRBV5-1
clone size: NA
CDR3 length: 13
D gene: NA
CDR3 protein: CASSSGPNYGYTF
CDR3 DNA: TGCGCCAGCAGCTCGGGTCCAAACTATGGCTACACCTTC

J gene: TRBJ1-2
V gene: TRBV6-6
clone size: NA
CDR3 length: 14
D gene: NA
CDR3 protein: CASSYSQGSYGYTF
CDR3 DNA: TGTGCCAGCAGTTACTCACAGGGATCCTATGGCTACACCTTC

J gene: TRBJ2-5
V gene: TRBV3-1/TRBV3-2
clone size: once
CDR3 length: 16
D gene: TRBD2
CDR3 protein: CASSHTTSGREETQYF
CDR3 DNA: TGTGCCAGCAGCCATACGACTAGCGGGAGAGAAGAGACCCAGTACTTC

J gene: TRBJ1-5
V gene: TRBV15
clone size: NA
CDR3 length: 13
D gene: NA
CDR3 protein: CATSRDPDQPQHF
CDR3 DNA: TGTGCCACCAGCAGAGATCCGGATCAGCCCCAGCATTTT

J gene: TRBJ2-1
V gene: TRBV3-1/TRBV3-2
clone size: NA
CDR3 length: 19
D gene: TRBD2
CDR3 protein: CASSQFRLADRGGYNEQFF
CDR3 DNA: TGTGCCAGCAGCCAATTTAGACTAGCGGACCGCGGGGGTTACAATGAGCAGTTCTTC

J gene: TRBJ1-1
V gene: TRBV9
clone size: NA
CDR3 length: 13
D gene: NA
CDR3 protein: CASSVQMNTEAFF
CDR3 DNA: TGTGCCAGCAGCGTTCAGATGAACACTGAAGCTTTCTTT

J gene: TRBJ1-2
V gene: TRBV3-1/TRBV3-2
clone size: few
CDR3 length: 15
D gene: NA
CDR3 protein: CASSQPTQGSDGYTF
CDR3 DNA: TGTGCCAGCAGCCAGCCCACACAGGGATCGGATGGCTACACCTTC

J gene: TRBJ2-5
V gene: TRBV5-1
clone size: NA
CDR3 length: 14
D gene: NA
CDR3 protein: CASSPMGLKETQYF
CDR3 DNA: TGCGCCAGCAGCCCTATGGGACTTAAGGAGACCCAGTACTTC